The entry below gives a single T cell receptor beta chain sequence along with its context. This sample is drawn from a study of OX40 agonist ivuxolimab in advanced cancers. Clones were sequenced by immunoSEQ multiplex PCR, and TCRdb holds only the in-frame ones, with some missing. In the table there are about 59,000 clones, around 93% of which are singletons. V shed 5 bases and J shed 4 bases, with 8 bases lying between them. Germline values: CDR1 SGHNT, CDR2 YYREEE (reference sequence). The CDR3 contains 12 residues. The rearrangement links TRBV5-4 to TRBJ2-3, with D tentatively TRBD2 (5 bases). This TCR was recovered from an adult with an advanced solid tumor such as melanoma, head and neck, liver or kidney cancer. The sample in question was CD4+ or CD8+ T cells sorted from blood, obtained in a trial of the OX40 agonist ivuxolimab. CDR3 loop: CASRTTSDTQYF. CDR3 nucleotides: TGTGCCAGCAGGACTACTTCAGATACGCAGTATTTT.